This TCR beta chain was found in a study of blood T cells in healthy people across ages (dated by TCRdb to between 2014 and 2016). Concerning the study at large: In model experiments, roughly one uniquely barcoded TCR beta cDNA molecule per two T cells was captured by template switching. To avoid experimental bias, donors of different ages were distributed randomly across sequencing lanes. Using deep sequencing normalized with unique cDNA molecular identifiers, the study measured how TCR beta repertoire diversity changes with age. The donors were divided into four age groups: young (average roughly 15 years), middle-aged (approximately 42), aged (about 62) and long-lived (around 87). For two donors (one aged 18 to 29 and one aged 80 or older), the study analyzed two additional independent replicas of 1 million unique cDNA reads from the same blood draw. Beyond this particular receptor, the publication reports: The long-lived group showed more naive CD4+ T cells, fewer expanded clones and increased TCR diversity than the aged group, suggesting age selection. Because donor CMV infection status was unknown, age-related changes in expanded clonotypes were potentially confounded. There was a strong correlation between observed TCR beta diversity and the percentage of naive T cells measured by flow cytometry. Estimates of total diversity based on one million sequenced T cells were considered lower bounds and underestimates. Bulk unsorted PBMC profiling prevented conclusive comparison of naive and antigen-experienced compartments. As age increased, observed TCR beta diversity per million T cells dropped in a roughly linear way, and a significant reduction was already evident by age about 40.

Systemically healthy Caucasian individuals from Russia, around 38 in total and aged about 6 to 100 years, were included as donors. Each donor gave 9 to 10 milliliters of peripheral blood, collected into EDTA-treated Vacutainer tubes. Ficoll-Paque density-gradient centrifugation was used to isolate PBMCs, with at least 7 million per sample. Trizol reagent was used to extract total RNA from the PBMCs, yielding at least 5 micrograms per sample. For every donor, flow cytometry on a PBMC aliquot measured the percentage of naive CD45RAhigh/CD27high T cells. The CDR3, from cysteine to phenylalanine, totals 16 residues. Of all the DNA, just the CDR3 is kept, 48 bases in frame from base 1. A distance of 10 bases separates the germline ends of V and J, which lose 1 base and 0 bases respectively. Per the germline V gene, SGHTA is the CDR1 and FQGNSA is the CDR2. The method was 5' RACE. Sequencing relied on an Illumina HiSeq 2500. A second PCR of about 6 to 11 cycles was performed with a sample-barcoded 5' primer and a J-beta primer mix. A template-switch 5' adaptor carrying 12 random nucleotides introduced a unique molecular identifier onto each TCR beta cDNA molecule. Each sample yielded at least 2.5 million CDR3-containing paired-end reads. The Mint cDNA synthesis kit, primed by a TRBC-specific oligonucleotide, was used to synthesize first-strand cDNA from all RNA. After uracil-DNA glycosylase treatment, a first 18-cycle PCR used universal primers M1SS and BC2_uni_R on all cDNA. The source study handled its data this way. For normalization, 1 million high-quality reads were randomly selected from each sample, with every read carrying a distinct molecular identifier. Reads with shared molecular identifiers were discarded instead of being binned into consensus sequences. MiTCR, run with a Q25 quality threshold and the strictest error-elimination algorithm, handled CDR3 identification, clonotype clustering and error correction. A nonparametric unseen species model using Euler transformation provided a lower-bound estimate of total TCR beta diversity. TCRdb handled the public reads itself, with Q25 trimming in fastp and clone calling in MiXCR, and kept productive beta chains. Every entry covers one CDR3 protein and lists the most common genes and DNA from its rows. These V and J calls are TCRdb output, not the study's own analysis. A total of around 800,000 distinct CDR3 sequences appear in this sample, roughly 44% of them only once. In total, the top ten clones hold roughly a fifth of the sample.

This clonotype has only a few counts. It lacks a known antigen. It has no much larger one-base neighbor in the sample; base qualities were not kept. The TCR was taken from a man aged 55 to 69 in good health. Recombination joined TRBV7-2 with TRBJ1-5; the D gene identity is not certain. Input material: blood. The bases read TGTGCCAGCAGCTTAGTCGTTGTCGATAGCAATCAGCCCCAGCATTTT. It codes for CASSLVVVDSNQPQHF.